This T cell receptor (beta chain) came from a study of CD8+ T cells in alopecia areata. Study details: Among treated patients, oral tofacitinib was administered at 5 to 10 mg twice daily. Study results and caveats: Greater clonality was observed in lesional scalp samples, especially alopecia totalis/universalis, versus normal scalp.

RNA extraction was followed by reverse transcription into cDNA, which acted as the sequencing template. Some clones are missing from TCRdb's copy, which holds only in-frame ones; the method was immunoSEQ multiplex PCR. This table holds 110,000 to 150,000 clones, roughly half found once. In alopecia areata patients, both lesional scalp punch biopsies and peripheral blood were collected. PBMC-derived CD4+ and CD8+ T cells were sorted. Points on this clone: The antigen remains undetermined.

Trimming removed 7 bases at V and 3 bases at J, with 9 bases between. CDR1 and CDR2 from the germline V gene are SQVTM and ANQGSEA. This CDR3 region has 11 residues. This sequence originates from a human donor with alopecia areata. J is TRBJ1-1 and V is TRBV29-1; D is unresolved. Sample: CD4+ T cells sorted from blood, taken at week 0. The CDR3 DNA reads as TGCAGCGCCTCAGTCGACACTGAAGCTTTCTTT. It encodes CSASVDTEAFF.